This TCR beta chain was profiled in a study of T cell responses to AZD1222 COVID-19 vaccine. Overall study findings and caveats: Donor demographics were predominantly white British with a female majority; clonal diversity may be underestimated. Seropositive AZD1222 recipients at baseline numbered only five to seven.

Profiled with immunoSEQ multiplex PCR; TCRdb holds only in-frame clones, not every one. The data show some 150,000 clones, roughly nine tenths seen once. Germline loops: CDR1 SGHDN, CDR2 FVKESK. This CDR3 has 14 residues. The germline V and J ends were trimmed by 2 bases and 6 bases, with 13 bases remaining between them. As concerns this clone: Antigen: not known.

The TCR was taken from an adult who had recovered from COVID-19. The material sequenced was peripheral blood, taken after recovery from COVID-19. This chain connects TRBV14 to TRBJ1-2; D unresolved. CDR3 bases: TGTGCCAGCAGCCAAAACGACCCCCGGGATGGCTACACCTTC. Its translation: CASSQNDPRDGYTF.